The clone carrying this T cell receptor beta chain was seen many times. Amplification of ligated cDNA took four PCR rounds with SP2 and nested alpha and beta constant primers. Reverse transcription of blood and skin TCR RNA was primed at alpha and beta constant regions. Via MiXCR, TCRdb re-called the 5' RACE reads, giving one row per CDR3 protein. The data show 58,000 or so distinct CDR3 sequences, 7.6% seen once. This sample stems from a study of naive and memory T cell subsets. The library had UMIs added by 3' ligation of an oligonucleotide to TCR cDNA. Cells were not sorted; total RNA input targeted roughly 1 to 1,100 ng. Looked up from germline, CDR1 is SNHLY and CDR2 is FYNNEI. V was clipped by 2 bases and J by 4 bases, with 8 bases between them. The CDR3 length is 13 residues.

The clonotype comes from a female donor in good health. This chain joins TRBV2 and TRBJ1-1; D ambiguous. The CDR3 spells CASSERESTEAFF. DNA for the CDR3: TGTGCCAGCAGTGAAAGGGAATCCACTGAAGCTTTCTTT.